This TCR beta chain was documented in a study of CD8 T cells in Susac syndrome (dated by TCRdb to between 2017 and 2020). At the level of the whole study: Of the Susac syndrome patients who were sequenced, eight were in clinical remission while roughly six had clinically active disease. The study compared CD8+ T cell repertoire clonality among 12 healthy donors, 14 Susac syndrome patients and roughly 15 multiple sclerosis patients. Repertoire sequencing was used to test whether CD8+ T cell activation and differentiation in Susac syndrome was antigen driven. At blood withdrawal, Susac syndrome patients were either therapy-naive, taking corticosteroids (in some cases with IVIg as well), or taking IVIg alone.

Comments on this clonotype: Its antigen remains unidentified. One base away there is no much larger clone; base qualities are not given.

The CDR3 holds 15 amino acids from the cysteine to the phenylalanine. CDR3 DNA is the only sequence kept; it has 45 bases, read in frame from the first base. After removal of 1 base from V and 5 bases from J, the junction retains 6 bases not matched to a gene. CDR1 and CDR2 are read off the germline V gene as SQVTM and ANQGSEA. What the authors observed across the whole study: The number of individuals in the TCR sequencing and HLA analysis was recognized as being relatively small. CD8+ repertoires in Susac syndrome showed clonal expansion, which was highest in CD8+ TEMRA cells and was greater in clinically active patients than in remitting patients. Looking at Susac-specific public clones, the researchers identified about 15 in the total CD8+ repertoire and five or six in the CD8+ TEMRA repertoire.

Peripheral blood CD8+ and CD4+ T cells from healthy donors, Susac syndrome patients and multiple sclerosis patients were profiled using high-throughput TCR beta sequencing. The Susac syndrome patients fulfilled recently defined diagnostic criteria for either definite or probable disease. CD8+ TEMRA cells were enriched by FACS, while bulk CD8+ and CD4+ T cells were purified by magnetic negative isolation. Blood was collected in EDTA tubes and processed within 24 hours, with PBMCs isolated through density gradient centrifugation. PBMCs intended for TCR sequencing were cryopreserved in liquid nitrogen and were subsequently thawed in a 37 degrees C water bath. A purity of at least 90% was achieved for sorted or isolated CD4+, CD8+ and CD8+ TEMRA cells. RNA was extracted using the RNeasy kit, and roughly 0.5 to 1 microgram was reverse transcribed with random hexamers. TCR beta CDR3 regions were amplified with the immunoSEQ multiplex PCR assay covering 54 Vbeta and 13 Jbeta segments. Bias from PCR amplification was corrected by using a synthetic template baseline for primer optimization and for computational correction. In the paper's pipeline: Only productive sequences were kept, with reads annotated to V, D and J genes according to IMGT and analyzed in immunoSEQ Analyzer. Clonality was calculated as one minus the Shannon entropy normalized by log2 of the number of productive unique sequences. For each patient and control, public and private clones were evaluated among the 100 most prevalent clones. A clone was defined as Susac-specific if it was absent from the healthy and MS cohorts, from over a thousand published viral clones and from other ImmuneACCESS disease sequences. TCRdb reanalyzed the raw reads on its own, using fastp at Q25 for trimming and MiXCR for clone calling, and kept in-frame beta chains. Every CDR3 protein is listed once, alongside the most common genes and DNA of its rows. The V and J calls reflect TCRdb's pipeline rather than the authors' work. The sample has around 100,000 distinct CDR3 sequences on record, approximately 95% of them singletons. 0.25% to 0.35% of the sample lies in the top ten.

The origin of this receptor is a human donor with Susac syndrome. The source material was CD8+ T cells from PBMCs. The V and J segments used are TRBV29-1 and TRBJ2-5; TRBD2 matches 11 bases in the middle. The nucleotides read TGCAGCGTTGAAGGGCGACTAGCGGGGCTGGAGACCCAGTACTTC. It is translated as CSVEGRLAGLETQYF.